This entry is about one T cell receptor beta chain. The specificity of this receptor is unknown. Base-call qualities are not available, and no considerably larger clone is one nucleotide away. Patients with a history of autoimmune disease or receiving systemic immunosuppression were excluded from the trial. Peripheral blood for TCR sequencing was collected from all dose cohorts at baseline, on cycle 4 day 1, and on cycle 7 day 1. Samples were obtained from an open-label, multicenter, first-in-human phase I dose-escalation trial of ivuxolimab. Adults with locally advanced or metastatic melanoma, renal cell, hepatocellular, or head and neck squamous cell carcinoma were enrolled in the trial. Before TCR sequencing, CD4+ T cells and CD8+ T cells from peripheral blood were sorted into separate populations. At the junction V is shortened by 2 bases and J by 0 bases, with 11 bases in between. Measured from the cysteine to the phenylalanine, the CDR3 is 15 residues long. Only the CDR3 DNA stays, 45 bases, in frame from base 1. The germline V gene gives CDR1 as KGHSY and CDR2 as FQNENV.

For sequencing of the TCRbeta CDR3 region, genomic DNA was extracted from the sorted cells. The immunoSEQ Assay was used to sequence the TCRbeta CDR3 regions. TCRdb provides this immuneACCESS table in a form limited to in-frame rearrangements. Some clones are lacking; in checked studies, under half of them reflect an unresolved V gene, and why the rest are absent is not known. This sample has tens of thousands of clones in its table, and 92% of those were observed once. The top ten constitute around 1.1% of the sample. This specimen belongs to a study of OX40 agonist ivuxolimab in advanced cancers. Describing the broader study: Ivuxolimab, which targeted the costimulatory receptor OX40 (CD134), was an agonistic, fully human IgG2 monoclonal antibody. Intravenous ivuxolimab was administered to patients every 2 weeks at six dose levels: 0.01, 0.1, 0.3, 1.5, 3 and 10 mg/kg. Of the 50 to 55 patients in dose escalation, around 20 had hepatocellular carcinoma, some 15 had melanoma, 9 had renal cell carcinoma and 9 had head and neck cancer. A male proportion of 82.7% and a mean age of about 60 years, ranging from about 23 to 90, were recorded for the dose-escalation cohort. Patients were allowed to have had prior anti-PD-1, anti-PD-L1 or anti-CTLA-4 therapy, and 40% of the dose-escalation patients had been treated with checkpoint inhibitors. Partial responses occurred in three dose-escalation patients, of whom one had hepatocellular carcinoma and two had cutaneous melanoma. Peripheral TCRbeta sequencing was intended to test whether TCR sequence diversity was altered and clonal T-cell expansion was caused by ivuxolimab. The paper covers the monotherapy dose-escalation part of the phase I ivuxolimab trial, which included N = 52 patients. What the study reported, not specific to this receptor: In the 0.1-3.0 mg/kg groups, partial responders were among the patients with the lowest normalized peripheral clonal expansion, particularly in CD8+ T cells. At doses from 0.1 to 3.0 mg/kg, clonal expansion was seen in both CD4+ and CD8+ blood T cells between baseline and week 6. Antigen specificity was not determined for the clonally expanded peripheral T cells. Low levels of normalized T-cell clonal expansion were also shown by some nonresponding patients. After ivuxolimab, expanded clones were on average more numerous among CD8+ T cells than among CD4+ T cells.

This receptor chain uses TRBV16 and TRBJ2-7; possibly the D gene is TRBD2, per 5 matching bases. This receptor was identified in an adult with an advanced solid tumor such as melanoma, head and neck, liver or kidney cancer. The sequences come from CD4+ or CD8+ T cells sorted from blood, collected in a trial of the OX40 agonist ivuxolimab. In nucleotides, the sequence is TGTGCCAGCAGCCAAGGAGGTACCTTCTCCTACGAGCAGTACTTC. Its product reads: CASSQGGTFSYEQYF.